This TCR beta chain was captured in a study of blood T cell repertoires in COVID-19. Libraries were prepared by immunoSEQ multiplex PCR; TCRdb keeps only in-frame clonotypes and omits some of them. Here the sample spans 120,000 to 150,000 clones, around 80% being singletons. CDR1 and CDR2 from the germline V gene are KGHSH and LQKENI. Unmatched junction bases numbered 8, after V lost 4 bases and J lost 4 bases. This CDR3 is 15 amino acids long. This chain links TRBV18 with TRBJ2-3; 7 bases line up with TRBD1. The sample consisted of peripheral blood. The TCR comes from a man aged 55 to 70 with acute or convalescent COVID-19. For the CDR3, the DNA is TGTGCCAGCTCACAGGACAGGACTCTCCCAGATACGCAGTATTTT. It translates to CASSQDRTLPDTQYF.